This TCR beta chain was retrieved from a study of blood T cell repertoires in COVID-19. The CDR3 contains 13 residues. Germline V CDR1 and CDR2: KGHDR, SFDVKD. The V and J ends lost 10 bases and 1 base respectively, with 10 bases between them. Sequencing was performed with immunoSEQ multiplex PCR; in TCRdb, only in-frame clones are kept and a portion is missing. The sample has 350,000 or so clones; around 87% are singletons. The chain links TRBV24-1 to TRBJ2-4; maybe TRBD2 (5 bases). The sequenced sample was peripheral blood. The TCR originated in a young woman with COVID-19, enrolled during active disease. DNA of the CDR3: TGTGCCACTAGCGAGCCTGCCAAAAACATTCAGTACTTC. It is translated as CATSEPAKNIQYF.